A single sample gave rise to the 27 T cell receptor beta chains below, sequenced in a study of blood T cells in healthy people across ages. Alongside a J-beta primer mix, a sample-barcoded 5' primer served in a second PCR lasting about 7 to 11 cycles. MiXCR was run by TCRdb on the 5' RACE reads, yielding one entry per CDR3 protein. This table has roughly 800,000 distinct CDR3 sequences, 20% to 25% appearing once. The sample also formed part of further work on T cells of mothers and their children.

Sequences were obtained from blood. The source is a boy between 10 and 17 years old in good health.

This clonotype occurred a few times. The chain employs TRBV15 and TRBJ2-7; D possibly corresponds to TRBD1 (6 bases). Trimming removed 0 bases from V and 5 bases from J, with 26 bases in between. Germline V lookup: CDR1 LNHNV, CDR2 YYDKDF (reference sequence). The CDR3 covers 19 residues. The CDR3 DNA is TGTGCCACCAGCAGAGATCTCCCTCAGATTTCGCCAGGGGTAAACGAGCAGTACTTC. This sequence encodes CATSRDLPQISPGVNEQYF.

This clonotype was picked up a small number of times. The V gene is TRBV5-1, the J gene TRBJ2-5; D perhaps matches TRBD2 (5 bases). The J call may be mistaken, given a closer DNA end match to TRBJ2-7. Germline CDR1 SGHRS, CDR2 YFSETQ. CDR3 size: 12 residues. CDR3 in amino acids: CASTSGNYEQYF. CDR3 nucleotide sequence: TGCGCCAGCACATCGGGAAATTACGAGCAGTACTTC.

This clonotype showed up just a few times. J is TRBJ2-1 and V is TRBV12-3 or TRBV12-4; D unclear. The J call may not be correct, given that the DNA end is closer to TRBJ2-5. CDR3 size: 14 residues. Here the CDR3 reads CASSLEVIQETQYF. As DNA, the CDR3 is TGTGCCAGCAGTTTAGAAGTAATCCAAGAGACCCAGTACTTC.

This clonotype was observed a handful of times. The CDR3 region is CASSFGQNQETQYF. DNA for the CDR3: TGTGCCAGCAGTTTCGGACAGAACCAAGAGACCCAGTACTTC. The chain carries TRBV27 and TRBJ2-5; TRBD1 might be the D (6 bases). The CDR3 has 14 residues. V lost 3 bases, J lost 0 bases, and 8 bases lay in between. Germline V gene data show CDR1 as MNHEY and CDR2 as SMNVEV (reference sequence).

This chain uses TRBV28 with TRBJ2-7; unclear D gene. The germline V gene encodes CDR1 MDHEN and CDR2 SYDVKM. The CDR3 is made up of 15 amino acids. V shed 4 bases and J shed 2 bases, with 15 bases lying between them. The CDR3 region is CASSSSREVPYEQYF. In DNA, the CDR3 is TGTGCCAGCAGTTCCTCACGCGAGGTTCCCTACGAGCAGTACTTC.

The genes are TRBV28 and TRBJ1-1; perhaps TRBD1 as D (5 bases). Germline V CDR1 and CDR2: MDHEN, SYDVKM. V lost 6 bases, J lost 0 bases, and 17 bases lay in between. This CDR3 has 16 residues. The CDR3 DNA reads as TGTGCCAGCAGCCCCACCGGACACGGAGTGAACACTGAAGCTTTCTTT. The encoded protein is CASSPTGHGVNTEAFF.

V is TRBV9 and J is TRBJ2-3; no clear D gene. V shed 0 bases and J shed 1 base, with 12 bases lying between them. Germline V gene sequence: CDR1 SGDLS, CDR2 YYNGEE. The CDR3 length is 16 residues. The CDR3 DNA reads TGTGCCAGCAGCGTAGAAGGCGCCGTCGGCACAGATACGCAGTATTTT. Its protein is CASSVEGAVGTDTQYF. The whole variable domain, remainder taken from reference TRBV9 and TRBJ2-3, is DSGVTQTPKHLITATGQRVTLRCSPRSGDLSVYWYQQSLDQGLQFLIQYYNGEERAKGNILERFSAQQFPDLHSELNLSSLELGDSALYFCASSVEGAVGTDTQYFGPGTRLTVL.

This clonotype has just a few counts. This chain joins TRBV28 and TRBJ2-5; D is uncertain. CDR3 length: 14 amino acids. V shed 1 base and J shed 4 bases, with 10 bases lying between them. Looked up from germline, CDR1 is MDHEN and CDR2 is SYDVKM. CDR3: CASSLLPPLETQYF. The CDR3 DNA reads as TGTGCCAGCAGTTTATTGCCACCGCTAGAGACCCAGTACTTC. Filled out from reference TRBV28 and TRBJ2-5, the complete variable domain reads DVKVTQSSRYLVKRTGEKVFLECVQDMDHENMFWYRQDPGLGLRLIYFSYDVKMKEKGDIPEGYSVSREKKERFSLILESASTNQTSMYLCASSLLPPLETQYFGPGTRLLVL.

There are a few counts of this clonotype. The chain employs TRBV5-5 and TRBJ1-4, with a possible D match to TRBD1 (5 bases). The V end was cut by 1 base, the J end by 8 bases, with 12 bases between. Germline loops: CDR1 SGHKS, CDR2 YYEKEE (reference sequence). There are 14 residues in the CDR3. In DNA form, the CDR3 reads TGTGCCAGCAGCTTGCCAGGTACAGGAGAAAAACTGTTTTTT. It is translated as CASSLPGTGEKLFF.

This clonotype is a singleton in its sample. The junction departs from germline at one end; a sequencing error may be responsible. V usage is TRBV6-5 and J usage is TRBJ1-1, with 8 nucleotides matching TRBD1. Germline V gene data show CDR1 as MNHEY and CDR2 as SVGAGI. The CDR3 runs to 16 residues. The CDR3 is CASSYLRGQANTGAFF. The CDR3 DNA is TGTGCCAGCAGTTACCTGAGGGGACAGGCCAACACTGGAGCTTTCTTT.

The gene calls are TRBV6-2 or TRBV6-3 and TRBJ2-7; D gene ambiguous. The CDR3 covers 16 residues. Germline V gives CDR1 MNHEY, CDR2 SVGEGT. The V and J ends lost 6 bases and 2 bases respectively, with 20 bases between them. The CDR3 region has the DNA TGTGCCAGCAGCCGCCCGGCCCCCGGGCATCCCTACGAGCAGTACTTC. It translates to CASSRPAPGHPYEQYF.

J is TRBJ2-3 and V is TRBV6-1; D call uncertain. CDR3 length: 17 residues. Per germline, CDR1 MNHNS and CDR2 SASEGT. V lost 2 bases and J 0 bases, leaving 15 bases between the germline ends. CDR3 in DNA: TGTGCCAGCAGTGAACCTCGGCGTTTCTCTAGCACAGATACGCAGTATTTT. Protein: CASSEPRRFSSTDTQYF.

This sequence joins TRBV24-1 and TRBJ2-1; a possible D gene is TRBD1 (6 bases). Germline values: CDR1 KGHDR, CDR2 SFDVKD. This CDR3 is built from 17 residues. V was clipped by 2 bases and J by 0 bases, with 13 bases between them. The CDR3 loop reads CATSDYTGTSSYNEQFF. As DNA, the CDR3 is TGTGCCACCAGTGATTATACCGGGACAAGCTCCTACAATGAGCAGTTCTTC.

The CDR3 bases are TGTGCCAGCAGCTTGTACCTAGCGGAGGGGACAAGCACCGGGGAGCTGTTTTTT. It specifies CASSLYLAEGTSTGELFF. The rearrangement links TRBV7-6 to TRBJ2-2, with a weak D call TRBD2 (7 bases). Germline CDR1 reads SGHVS; CDR2 reads FNYEAQ. The CDR3 length is 18 residues. The V and J ends lost 3 bases and 4 bases respectively, with 21 bases between them.

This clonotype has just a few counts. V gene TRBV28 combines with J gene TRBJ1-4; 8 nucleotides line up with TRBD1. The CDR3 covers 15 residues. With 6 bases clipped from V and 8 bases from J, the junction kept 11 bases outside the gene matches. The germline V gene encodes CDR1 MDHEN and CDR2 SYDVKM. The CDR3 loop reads CASSPAGGSSEKLFF. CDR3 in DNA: TGTGCCAGCAGCCCTGCAGGGGGCAGTTCAGAAAAACTGTTTTTT.

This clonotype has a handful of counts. The CDR3 DNA reads TGTGCCAGCAGCTCGTACGAGGGTTTGAGTCCTTACGAGCAGTACTTC. It translates to CASSSYEGLSPYEQYF. The gene calls are TRBV11-2 and TRBJ2-7, with a possible D match to TRBD2 (5 bases). The CDR3 totals 16 residues. Germline assignment: CDR1 SGHAT and CDR2 FQNNGV. The V gene lost 4 bases and the J gene lost 4 bases, with 20 bases spanning the gap.

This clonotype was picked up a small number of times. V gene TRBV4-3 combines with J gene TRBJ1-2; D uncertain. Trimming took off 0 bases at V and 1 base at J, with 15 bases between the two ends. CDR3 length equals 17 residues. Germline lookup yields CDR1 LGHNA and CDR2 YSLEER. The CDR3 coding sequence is TGCGCCAGCAGCCAAGATCTCGGTAGGGCAGTTAACTATGGCTACACCTTC. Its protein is CASSQDLGRAVNYGYTF.

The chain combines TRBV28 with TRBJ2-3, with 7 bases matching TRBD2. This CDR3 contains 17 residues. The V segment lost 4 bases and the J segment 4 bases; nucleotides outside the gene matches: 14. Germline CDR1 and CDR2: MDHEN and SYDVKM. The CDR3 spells CASSSAGLGSRPDTQYF. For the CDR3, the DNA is TGTGCCAGCAGTTCGGCCGGACTAGGTTCACGTCCAGATACGCAGTATTTT.

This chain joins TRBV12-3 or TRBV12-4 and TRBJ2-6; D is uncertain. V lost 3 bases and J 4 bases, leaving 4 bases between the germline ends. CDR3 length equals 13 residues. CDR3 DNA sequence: TGTGCCAGCAGTTTTGCCGGGGCCAACGTCCTGACTTTC. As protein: CASSFAGANVLTF.

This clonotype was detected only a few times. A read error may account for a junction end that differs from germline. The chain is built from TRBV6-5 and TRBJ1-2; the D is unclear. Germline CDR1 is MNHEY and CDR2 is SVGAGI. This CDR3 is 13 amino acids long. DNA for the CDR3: TGTGCCAGCAGTTACGGTCTGATCTATGGCTTCACCTTC. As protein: CASSYGLIYGFTF.

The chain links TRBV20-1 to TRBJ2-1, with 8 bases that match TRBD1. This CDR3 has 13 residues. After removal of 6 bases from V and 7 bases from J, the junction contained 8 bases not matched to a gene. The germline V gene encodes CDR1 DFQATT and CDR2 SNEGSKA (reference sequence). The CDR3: CSALRQGSNEQFF. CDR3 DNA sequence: TGCAGTGCCCTAAGACAGGGGTCTAATGAGCAGTTCTTC.

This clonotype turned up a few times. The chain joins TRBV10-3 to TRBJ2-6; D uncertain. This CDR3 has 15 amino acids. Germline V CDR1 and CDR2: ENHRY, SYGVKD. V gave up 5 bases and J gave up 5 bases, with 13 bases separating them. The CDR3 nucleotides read TGTGCCATCAGTCAGGCGGACGCCTGGGCCAACGTCCTGACTTTC. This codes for CAISQADAWANVLTF.

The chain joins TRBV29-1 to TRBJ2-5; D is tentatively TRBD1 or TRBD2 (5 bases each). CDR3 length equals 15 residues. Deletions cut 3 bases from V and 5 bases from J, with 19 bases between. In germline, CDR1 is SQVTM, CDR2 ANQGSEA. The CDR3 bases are TGCAGCGTTGATCTCCAGGGAGTCCTTGAGGAGACCCAGTACTTC. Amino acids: CSVDLQGVLEETQYF. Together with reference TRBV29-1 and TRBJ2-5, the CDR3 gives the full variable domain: SAVISQKPSRDICQRGTSLTIQCQVDSQVTMMFWYRQQPGQSLTLIATANQGSEATYESGFVIDKFPISRPNLTFSTLTVSNMSPEDSSIYLCSVDLQGVLEETQYFGPGTRLLVL.

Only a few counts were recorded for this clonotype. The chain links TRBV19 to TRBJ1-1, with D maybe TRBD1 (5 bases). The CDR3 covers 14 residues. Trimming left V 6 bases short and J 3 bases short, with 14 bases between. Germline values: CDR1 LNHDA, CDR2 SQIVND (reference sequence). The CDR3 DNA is TGTGCCAGTAGGATACAGGTCGAGGACACTGAAGCTTTCTTT. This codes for CASRIQVEDTEAFF.

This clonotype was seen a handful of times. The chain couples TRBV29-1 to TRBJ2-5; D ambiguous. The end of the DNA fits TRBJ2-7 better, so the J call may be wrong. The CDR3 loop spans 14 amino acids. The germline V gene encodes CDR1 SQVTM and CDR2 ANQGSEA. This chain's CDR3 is CSVEAPGRDYEQYF. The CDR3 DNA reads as TGCAGCGTTGAGGCCCCGGGTAGGGACTACGAGCAGTACTTC.

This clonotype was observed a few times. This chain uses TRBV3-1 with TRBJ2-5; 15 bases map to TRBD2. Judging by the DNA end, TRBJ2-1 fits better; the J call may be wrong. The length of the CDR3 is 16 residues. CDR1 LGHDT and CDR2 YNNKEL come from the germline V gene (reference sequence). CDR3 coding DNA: TGTGCCAGCAGCCACGGGACTAGCGGGAGGAGTGCGGAGCAGTTCTTC. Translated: CASSHGTSGRSAEQFF.

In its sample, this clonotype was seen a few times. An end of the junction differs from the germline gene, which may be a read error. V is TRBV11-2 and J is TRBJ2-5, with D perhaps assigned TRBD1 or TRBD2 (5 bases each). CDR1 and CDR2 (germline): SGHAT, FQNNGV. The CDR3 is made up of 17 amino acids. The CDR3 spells CAGSHPRAGSEGETQYF. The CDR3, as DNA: TGTGCCGGCAGTCACCCCCGGGCAGGGAGTGAAGGGGAGACCCAGTACTTC.